This T cell receptor (beta chain) originates from a study of blood T cell repertoires in COVID-19. On the study more broadly: The United States, Italy and Spain supplied acute and convalescent COVID-19 samples. T cells, B-cell-depleted T cells, or PBMCs provided the cDNA or gDNA that served as material.

This clone has just a few counts. The CDR3 runs to 13 residues. Germline V gene sequence: CDR1 SGHRS, CDR2 YFSETQ. V was trimmed by 0 bases and J by 3 bases, leaving 7 bases between them. Seattle patients were enrolled while actively infected and followed longitudinally. In the study's own analysis: Reference gene primers were amplified, and this amplification served to estimate nucleated cell counts. Profiling relied on immunoSEQ multiplex PCR, and the TCRdb table lists in-frame clones only, not all of them. D and trimming come from the DNA, and the V and J calls and clone size come from that table. Of more than 150,000 clones in the sample, about four fifths were seen once.

Material for sequencing was peripheral blood. The J gene is TRBJ2-7, the V gene TRBV5-1; no clear D gene. This TCR derives from an elderly woman with COVID-19, enrolled during active disease. CDR3: CASSLATGYEQYF. Here the CDR3 DNA reads TGCGCCAGCAGCTTGGCGACGGGCTACGAGCAGTACTTC.